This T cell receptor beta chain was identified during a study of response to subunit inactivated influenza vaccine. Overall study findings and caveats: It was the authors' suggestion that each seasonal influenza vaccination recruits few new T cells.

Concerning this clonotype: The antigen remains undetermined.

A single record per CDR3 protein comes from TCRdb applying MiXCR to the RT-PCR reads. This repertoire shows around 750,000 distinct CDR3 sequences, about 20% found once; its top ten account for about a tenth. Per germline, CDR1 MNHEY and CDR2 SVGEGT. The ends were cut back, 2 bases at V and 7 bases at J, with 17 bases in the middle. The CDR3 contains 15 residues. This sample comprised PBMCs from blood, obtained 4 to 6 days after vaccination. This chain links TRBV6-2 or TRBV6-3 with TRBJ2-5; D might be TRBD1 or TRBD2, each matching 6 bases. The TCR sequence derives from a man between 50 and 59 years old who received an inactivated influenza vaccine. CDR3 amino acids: CASSYGGGAPRTQYF. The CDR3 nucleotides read TGTGCCAGCAGTTACGGGGGCGGGGCCCCAAGGACCCAGTACTTC.